The entry below describes one TCR beta chain. The record originates from a study of technical replicates of blood from a few donors. TCRdb keeps only in-frame clones here, not all; method: immunoSEQ multiplex PCR. The table has about 84,000 clones, roughly 93% seen once. The source is a human donor in good health. The sample taken for sequencing was T cells isolated from PBMCs.

The CDR3 nucleotides read TGTGCAAGTCGCTTATGGGCCCTAGCGGGAGGGATCTCCTACAATGAGCAGTTCTTC. This encodes CASRLWALAGGISYNEQFF. The chain uses TRBV12-2 and TRBJ2-1; TRBD2 is taken as the D call from the table, unchecked against the DNA. TRBV12-2 is termed a pseudogene. The CDR3 runs to 19 residues.